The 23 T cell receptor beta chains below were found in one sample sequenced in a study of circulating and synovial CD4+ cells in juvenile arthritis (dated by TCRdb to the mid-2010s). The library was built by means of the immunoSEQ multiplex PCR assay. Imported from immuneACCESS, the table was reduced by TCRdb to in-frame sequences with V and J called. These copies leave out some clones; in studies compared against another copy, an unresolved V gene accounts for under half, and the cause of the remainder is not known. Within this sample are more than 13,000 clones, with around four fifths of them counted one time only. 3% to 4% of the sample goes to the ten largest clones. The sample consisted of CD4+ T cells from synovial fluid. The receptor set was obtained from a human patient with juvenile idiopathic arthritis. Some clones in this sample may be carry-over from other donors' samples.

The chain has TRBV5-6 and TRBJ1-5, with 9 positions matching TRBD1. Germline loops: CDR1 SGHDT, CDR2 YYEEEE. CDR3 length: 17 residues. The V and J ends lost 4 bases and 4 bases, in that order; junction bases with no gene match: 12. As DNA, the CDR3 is TGTGCCAGCAGCGAGATGGCCCGAGACAGGGGGAATCAGCCCCAGCATTTT. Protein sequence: CASSEMARDRGNQPQHF.

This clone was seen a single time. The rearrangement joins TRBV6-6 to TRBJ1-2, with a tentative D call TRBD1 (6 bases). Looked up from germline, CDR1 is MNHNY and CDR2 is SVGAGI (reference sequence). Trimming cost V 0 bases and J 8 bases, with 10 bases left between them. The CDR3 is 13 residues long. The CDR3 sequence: CASSYSIQGGYTF. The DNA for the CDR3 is TGTGCCAGCAGTTACTCGATACAGGGAGGCTACACCTTC.

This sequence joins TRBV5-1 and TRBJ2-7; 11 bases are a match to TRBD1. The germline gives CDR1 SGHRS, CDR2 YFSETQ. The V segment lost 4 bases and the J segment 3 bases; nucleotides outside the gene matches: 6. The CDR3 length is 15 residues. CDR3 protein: CASSVGGTGGYEQYF. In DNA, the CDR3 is TGCGCCAGCAGCGTTGGGGGGACAGGGGGCTACGAGCAGTACTTC. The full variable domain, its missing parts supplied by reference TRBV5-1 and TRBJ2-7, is KAGVTQTPRYLIKTRGQQVTLSCSPISGHRSVSWYQQTPGQGLQFLFEYFSETQRNKGNFPGRFSGRQFSNSRSEMNVSTLELGDSALYLCASSVGGTGGYEQYFGPGTRLTVT.

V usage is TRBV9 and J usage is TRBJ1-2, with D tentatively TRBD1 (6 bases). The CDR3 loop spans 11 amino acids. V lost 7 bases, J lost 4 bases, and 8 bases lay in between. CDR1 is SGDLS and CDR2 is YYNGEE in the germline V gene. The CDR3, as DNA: TGTGCCAGCTCACAGGGCTATGGCTACACCTTC. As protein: CASSQGYGYTF.

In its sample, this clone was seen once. This CDR3 is CASSPDMERETQYF. The CDR3, as DNA: TGTGCCAGCAGCCCAGATATGGAGCGGGAGACCCAGTACTTC. The chain couples TRBV7-9 to TRBJ2-5; TRBD2 is a possible D gene (5 bases). CDR3 length: 14 amino acids. V lost 5 bases to trimming and J lost 5 bases, with 15 bases between them. Per germline, CDR1 SEHNR and CDR2 FQNEAQ (reference sequence).

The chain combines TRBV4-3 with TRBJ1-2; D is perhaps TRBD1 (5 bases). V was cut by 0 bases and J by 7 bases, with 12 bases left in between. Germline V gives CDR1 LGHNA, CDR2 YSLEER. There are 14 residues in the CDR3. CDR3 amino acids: CASSQDIRRGGYTF. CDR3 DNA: TGCGCCAGCAGCCAAGATATTAGGAGGGGTGGCTACACCTTC.

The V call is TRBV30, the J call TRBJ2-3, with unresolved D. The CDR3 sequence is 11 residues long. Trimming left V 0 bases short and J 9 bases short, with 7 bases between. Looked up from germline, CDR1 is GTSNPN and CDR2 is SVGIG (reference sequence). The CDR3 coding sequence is TGTGCCTGGAGTGTTGTTGAGACGCAGTATTTT. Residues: CAWSVVETQYF.

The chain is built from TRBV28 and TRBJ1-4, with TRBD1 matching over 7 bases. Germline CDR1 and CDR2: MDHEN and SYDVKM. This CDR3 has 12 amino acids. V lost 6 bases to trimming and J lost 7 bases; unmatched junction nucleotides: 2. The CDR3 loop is CASRNRGEKLFF. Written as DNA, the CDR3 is TGTGCCAGCAGGAACAGGGGTGAAAAACTGTTTTTT.

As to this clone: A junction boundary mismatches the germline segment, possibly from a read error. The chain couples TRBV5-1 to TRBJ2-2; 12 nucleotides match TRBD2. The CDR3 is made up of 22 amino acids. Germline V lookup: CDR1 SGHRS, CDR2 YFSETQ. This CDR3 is CARSSKPNLRTSGIPGTGELFF. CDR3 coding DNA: TGCGCCCGCAGCTCTAAACCAAACTTAAGGACTAGCGGGATACCGGGGACCGGGGAGCTGTTTTTT.

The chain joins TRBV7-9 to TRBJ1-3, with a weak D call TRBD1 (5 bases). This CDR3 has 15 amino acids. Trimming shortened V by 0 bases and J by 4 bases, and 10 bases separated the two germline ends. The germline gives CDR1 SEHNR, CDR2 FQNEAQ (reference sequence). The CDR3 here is CASSLARAGGNTIYF. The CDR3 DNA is TGTGCCAGCAGCTTAGCCCGGGCAGGGGGAAACACCATATATTTT.

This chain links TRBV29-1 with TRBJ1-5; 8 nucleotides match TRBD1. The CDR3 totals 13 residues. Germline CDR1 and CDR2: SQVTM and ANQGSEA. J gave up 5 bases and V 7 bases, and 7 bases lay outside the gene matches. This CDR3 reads CSAKQGVDQPQHF. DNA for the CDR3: TGCAGCGCGAAACAGGGGGTTGATCAGCCCCAGCATTTT.

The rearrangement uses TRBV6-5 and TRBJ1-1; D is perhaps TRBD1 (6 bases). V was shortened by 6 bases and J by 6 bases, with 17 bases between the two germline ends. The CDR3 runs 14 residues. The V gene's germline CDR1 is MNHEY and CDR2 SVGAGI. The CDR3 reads CASRRRGLGSEAFF. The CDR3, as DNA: TGTGCCAGCAGGAGGCGGGGGCTTGGCTCTGAAGCTTTCTTT.

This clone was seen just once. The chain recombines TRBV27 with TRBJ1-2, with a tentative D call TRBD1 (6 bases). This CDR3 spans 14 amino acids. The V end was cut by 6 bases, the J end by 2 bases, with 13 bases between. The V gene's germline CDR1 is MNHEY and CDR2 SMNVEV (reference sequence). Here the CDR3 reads CASRRAGVNYGYTF. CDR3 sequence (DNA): TGTGCCAGCAGGCGCGCAGGGGTAAACTATGGCTACACCTTC.

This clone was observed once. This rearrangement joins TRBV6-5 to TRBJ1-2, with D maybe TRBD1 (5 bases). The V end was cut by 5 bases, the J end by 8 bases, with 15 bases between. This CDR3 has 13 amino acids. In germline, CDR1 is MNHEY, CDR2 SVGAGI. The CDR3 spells CASSAMGGDGYTF. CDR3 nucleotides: TGTGCCAGCAGTGCCATGGGGGGGGACGGCTACACCTTC.

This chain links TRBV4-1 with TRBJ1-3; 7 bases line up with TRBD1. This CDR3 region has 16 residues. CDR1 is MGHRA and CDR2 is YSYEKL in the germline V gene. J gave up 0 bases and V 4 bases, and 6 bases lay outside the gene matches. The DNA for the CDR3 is TGCGCCAGCAGCCGAGTGACAGGGCCCTCTGGAAACACCATATATTTT. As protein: CASSRVTGPSGNTIYF.

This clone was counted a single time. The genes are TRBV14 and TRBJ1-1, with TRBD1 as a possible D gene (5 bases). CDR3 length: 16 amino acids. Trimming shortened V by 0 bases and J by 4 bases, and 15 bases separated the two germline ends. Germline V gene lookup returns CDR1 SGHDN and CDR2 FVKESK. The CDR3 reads CASSQDFQGLGTEAFF. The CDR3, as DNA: TGTGCCAGCAGCCAAGATTTTCAGGGACTGGGCACTGAAGCTTTCTTT. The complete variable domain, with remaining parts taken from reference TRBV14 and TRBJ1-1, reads EAGVTQFPSHSVIEKGQTVTLRCDPISGHDNLYWYRRVMGKEIKFLLHFVKESKQDESGMPNNRFLAERTGGTYSTLKVQPAELEDSGVYFCASSQDFQGLGTEAFFGQGTRLTVV.

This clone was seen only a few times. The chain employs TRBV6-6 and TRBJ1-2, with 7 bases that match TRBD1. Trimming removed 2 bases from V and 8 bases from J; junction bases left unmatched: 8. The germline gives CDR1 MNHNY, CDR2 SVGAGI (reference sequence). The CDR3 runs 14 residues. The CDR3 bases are TGTGCCAGCAGTTACCGAGACAGGGTCGGAGGCTACACCTTC. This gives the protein CASSYRDRVGGYTF.

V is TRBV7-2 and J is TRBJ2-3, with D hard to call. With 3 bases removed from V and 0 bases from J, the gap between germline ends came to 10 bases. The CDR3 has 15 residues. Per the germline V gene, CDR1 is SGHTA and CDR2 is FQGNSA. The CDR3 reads CASSLSYLSTDTQYF. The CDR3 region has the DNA TGTGCCAGCAGCTTGTCCTATCTAAGCACAGATACGCAGTATTTT. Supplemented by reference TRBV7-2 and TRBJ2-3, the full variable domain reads GAGVSQSPSNKVTEKGKDVELRCDPISGHTALYWYRQSLGQGLEFLIYFQGNSAPDKSGLPSDRFSAERTGGSVSTLTIQRTQQEDSAVYLCASSLSYLSTDTQYFGPGTRLTVL.

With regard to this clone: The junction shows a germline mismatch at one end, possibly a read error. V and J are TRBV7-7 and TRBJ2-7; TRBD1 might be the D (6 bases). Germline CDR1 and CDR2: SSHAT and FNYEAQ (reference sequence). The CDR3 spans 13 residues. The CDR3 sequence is CASSLEQGFEQYF. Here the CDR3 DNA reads TGTGCTAGCAGCTTAGAACAGGGATTCGAGCAGTACTTC.

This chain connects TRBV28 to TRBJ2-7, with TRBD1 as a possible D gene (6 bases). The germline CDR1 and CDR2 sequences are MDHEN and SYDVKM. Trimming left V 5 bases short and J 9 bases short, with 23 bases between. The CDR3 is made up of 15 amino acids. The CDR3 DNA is TGTGCCAGCAGTCCGAACAGGGACCCGCCCTTAGTGCAGTACTTC. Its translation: CASSPNRDPPLVQYF.

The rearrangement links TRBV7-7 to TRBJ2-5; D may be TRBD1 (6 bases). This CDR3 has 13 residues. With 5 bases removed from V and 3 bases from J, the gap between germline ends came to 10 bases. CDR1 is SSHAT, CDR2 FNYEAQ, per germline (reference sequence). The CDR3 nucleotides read TGTGCCAGCAGCGTCACAGGGAAAGAGACCCAGTACTTC. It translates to CASSVTGKETQYF.

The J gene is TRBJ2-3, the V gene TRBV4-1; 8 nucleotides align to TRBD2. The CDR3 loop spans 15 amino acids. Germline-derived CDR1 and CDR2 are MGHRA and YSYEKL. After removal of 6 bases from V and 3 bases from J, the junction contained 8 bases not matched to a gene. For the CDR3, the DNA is TGCGCCAGCAGTCAGACTAGCGATGGGACAGATACGCAGTATTTT. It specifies CASSQTSDGTDTQYF.

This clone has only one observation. The DNA of the CDR3 is TGTGCCTGGAGTGAAGGGACAGCCGGCTATGGCTACACCTTC. Translating it yields CAWSEGTAGYGYTF. The rearrangement uses TRBV30 and TRBJ1-2, with 7 bases aligning to TRBD1. From germline, CDR1 is GTSNPN and CDR2 SVGIG (reference sequence). This CDR3 spans 14 amino acids. The J segment lost 4 bases and the V segment lost 1 base, leaving 6 bases of the junction unmatched.